This TCR beta chain appears in the sequencing data of a study of preoperative IRX-2 immunotherapy in early breast cancer. Germline loops: CDR1 SGHTS, CDR2 YDEGEE. The CDR3 runs 18 residues. V lost 5 bases, J lost 5 bases, and 12 bases stayed unmatched. Treatment given: preoperative locoregional IRX-2 cytokine immunotherapy. This phase Ib study tested locoregional IRX-2 cytokine immunotherapy given before surgery. Clones were read by immunoSEQ multiplex PCR, and TCRdb kept only the in-frame ones, dropping some. The sample includes more than 20,000 clones, about 90% of them seen just once. This chain uses TRBV5-8 with TRBJ2-1; 14 nucleotides line up with TRBD2. This sample comprised tumor tissue, obtained after IRX-2 immunotherapy. The sequence was collected from a human donor with breast cancer. CDR3 protein: CASSLWGLAGARNNEQFF. CDR3 nucleotide sequence: TGTGCCAGCAGTCTTTGGGGACTAGCGGGGGCCCGAAACAATGAGCAGTTCTTC. Drawing the rest from reference TRBV5-8 and TRBJ2-1, the complete variable domain is EAGVTQSPTHLIKTRGQQATLRCSPISGHTSVYWYQQALGLGLQFLLWYDEGEERNRGNFPPRFSGRQFPNYSSELNVNALELEDSALYLCASSLWGLAGARNNEQFFGPGTRLTVL.